One sample yielded the 9 T cell receptor beta chains listed below, sequenced in a study of post-analysis software for immune sequencing data. General study results and limits: A handful of TRBV segments were significantly more frequent in patients than in controls. TRBV5-6, TRBV5-1 and TRBV20-1 were among these segments.

The antigens these receptors bind are not known. Incorporated into the TCR beta cDNA libraries were unique molecular identifiers, which served to reduce PCR and sequencing biases. One entry per CDR3 protein results from TCRdb running MiXCR on the PCR reads. The sample has around 250,000 distinct CDR3 sequences, 36% seen once. Sequenced: blood. The receptors shown here come from a girl under 18 with multiple sclerosis.

The rearrangement links TRBV13 to TRBJ1-5; TRBD1 agrees at 10 bases. The CDR3 covers 17 residues. Unmatched junction bases numbered 8, after V lost 4 bases and J lost 2 bases. The germline gives CDR1 PRHDT, CDR2 FYEKMQ (reference sequence). CDR3: CASSSTHGTGGNQPQHF. The CDR3 DNA follows: TGTGCCAGCAGCTCGACTCACGGGACAGGGGGCAATCAGCCCCAGCATTTT.

This clonotype has ten or more counts. V usage is TRBV20-1 and J usage is TRBJ1-4; D is undetermined. V gave up 4 bases and J gave up 5 bases, with 11 bases separating them. The CDR3 sequence is 13 residues long. CDR1 and CDR2 (germline): DFQATT, SNEGSKA (reference sequence). CDR3 sequence: CSATRTGNEKLFF. The CDR3 bases are TGCAGTGCTACTAGGACCGGGAATGAAAAACTGTTTTTT.

Turning to this clonotype: Since a much larger clone is just one base distant, this may be a read error. The chain employs TRBV3-1 and TRBJ1-1; a weak D match, TRBD1 (6 bases). The CDR3 spans 15 residues. Germline CDR1 is LGHDT and CDR2 is YNNKEL (reference sequence). In nucleotides, the CDR3 is TGTGCCAGCAGTACATCTCCTCAGGGACACACTGGAGCTTTCTTT. As protein: CASSTSPQGHTGAFF.

The CDR3 DNA reads as TGTGCCAGCGGTTACGAGCAGTACTTC. It specifies CASGYEQYF. This chain links TRBV28 with TRBJ2-5, with D unclear. The better agreement between TRBJ2-7 and the DNA end casts doubt on the J call. CDR1 and CDR2 from the germline V gene are MDHEN and SYDVKM. The CDR3 extends over 9 amino acids.

Concerning this clonotype: A much larger clone is a single base away; this may be a read error. The chain recombines TRBV9 with TRBJ1-5; the match to TRBD1 covers 7 bases. With V trimmed by 4 bases and J by 9 bases, 10 bases remained unmatched. This CDR3 has 14 amino acids. The V gene's germline CDR1 is SGDLS and CDR2 YYNGEE. CDR3 protein: CASSQRDRGRPQHF. The CDR3 DNA follows: TGTGCCAGCAGCCAGAGGGACAGAGGACGGCCCCAGCATTTT.

The V and J genes are TRBV29-1 and TRBJ2-2; the D is unclear. The CDR3 is 13 amino acids. The V gene's germline CDR1 is SQVTM and CDR2 ANQGSEA. V lost 7 bases and J lost 2, with 11 bases in between. The chain's CDR3 is CSGYVGNTGELFF. CDR3 bases: TGCAGCGGATATGTGGGTAACACCGGGGAGCTGTTTTTT.

The chain carries TRBV27 and TRBJ1-6; tentatively, D is TRBD1 (5 bases). This CDR3 spans 15 amino acids. The V and J ends lost 0 bases and 10 bases respectively, with 13 bases between them. CDR1 and CDR2 (germline): MNHEY, SMNVEV (reference sequence). The DNA for the CDR3 is TGTGCCAGCAGTTTATCGCGGGGGTCTAAGTCACCCCTCCACTTT. Protein product: CASSLSRGSKSPLHF.

On this clonotype itself: Being one base from a much bigger clone, this may be a read error. The chain links TRBV3-1 to TRBJ2-1; TRBD2 is a possible D gene (6 bases). Germline V gene sequence: CDR1 LGHDT, CDR2 YNNKEL (reference sequence). The CDR3 loop spans 16 amino acids. Deletions cut 5 bases from V and 0 bases from J, with 14 bases between. The CDR3 DNA reads TGTGCCAGCAGCTCCCGCGGGCGGGGCTCCTACAATGAGCAGTTCTTC. It yields the protein CASSSRGRGSYNEQFF.

The table lists this clonotype with a few counts. The V and J genes are TRBV4-3 and TRBJ2-2, with TRBD2 matching 11 bases. CDR3 length: 17 amino acids. The germline V gene encodes CDR1 LGHNA and CDR2 YSLEER. V lost 0 bases and J lost 5; bases outside the gene matches: 5. As DNA, the CDR3 is TGCGCCAGCAGCCAAGACCTAGCGGGAGGTTGGACCGGGGAGCTGTTTTTT. It specifies CASSQDLAGGWTGELFF.